Detailed here is one T cell receptor beta chain. Its cognate antigen is unknown. This record comes from a study of PD-1 blockade in classical Hodgkin lymphoma. Study-wide results and limits: The drivers behind the repertoire differences, possibly disease activity or prior therapy, remain undefined.

The assay was immunoSEQ multiplex PCR, and TCRdb's table has in-frame clones only and misses some. The sample holds some 70,000 clones, approximately 93% seen once. CDR1 GTSNPN and CDR2 SVGIG come from the germline V gene (reference sequence). V gave up 7 bases and J gave up 8 bases; unmatched junction bases: 10. The CDR3 covers 14 residues. The time point was: newly diagnosed, previously untreated cHL patient sample. It was PBMCs in newly diagnosed, untreated classical Hodgkin lymphoma that served as comparison. The source is a human donor with classical Hodgkin lymphoma. Sequencing was done on a sample of peripheral blood mononuclear cells (PBMCs). The V gene is TRBV30, the J gene TRBJ1-4; 10 positions agree with TRBD1. Here the CDR3 reads CALGQGKVGEKLFF. The DNA for the CDR3 is TGTGCCTTGGGACAGGGGAAAGTCGGAGAAAAACTGTTTTTT. Looking up the rest from reference TRBV30 and TRBJ1-4 gives the full variable domain: SQTIHQWPATLVQPVGSPLSLECTVEGTSNPNLYWYRQAAGRGLQLLFYSVGIGQISSEVPQNLSASRPQDRQFILSSKKLLLSDSGFYLCALGQGKVGEKLFFGSGTQLSVL.